This T cell receptor beta chain derives from a study of OX40 agonist ivuxolimab in advanced cancers. As for the study in general: Dose-escalation patients were diagnosed with hepatocellular carcinoma, melanoma, renal cell cancer or head and neck cancer.

In regard to this clone: Its antigen remains unidentified.

Study-level results: Expansion of clones was among the lowest in partial responders at 0.1-3.0 mg/kg. Expanded clones were, on average, more numerous among CD8+ T cells than CD4+. There was clonal expansion of CD4+ and CD8+ blood T cells by week 6 at 0.1 to 3.0 mg/kg.

Profiled with immunoSEQ multiplex PCR; TCRdb holds only in-frame clones, not every one. The repertoire holds about 58,000 clones, with approximately 80% as singletons. Sequenced material: CD4+ or CD8+ T cells sorted from blood, taken in a trial of the OX40 agonist ivuxolimab. The source of this sequence is an adult with an advanced solid tumor such as melanoma, head and neck, liver or kidney cancer.

CDR3 region: CASSERTGFGGEKLFF. As DNA, the CDR3 is TGTGCCAGCAGCGAGCGAACCGGTTTTGGGGGGGAAAAACTGTTTTTT. This chain uses TRBV7-9 with TRBJ1-4; possible D gene TRBD1, 5 bases. Germline-derived CDR1 and CDR2 are SEHNR and FQNEAQ (reference sequence). The CDR3 consists of 16 residues. V gave up 5 bases and J gave up 8 bases, with 21 bases separating them.